These T cell receptor beta chains were read from a single sample in a study of control samples from healthy donors and cancer patients. Method: immunoSEQ multiplex PCR; TCRdb's copy keeps in-frame clones and lacks some. The sample has roughly 52,000 clones, approximately 95% seen once. The sample taken for sequencing was blood. These receptors all come from a woman aged 25-40 years in good health. Both conserved end residues are part of each CDR3. A D gene is named only where the DNA matches it firmly. The size of a clone is reported for some rows only, either as once, few or many, or as a class for expanded clones.

v_call: TRBV18; j_call: TRBJ2-5; clone_size: NA; d_call: NA; cdr3_nt: TGTGCCAGCTCACCAACCGGGACCCACGGTCGGGAGACCCAGTACTTC; cdr3_aa: CASSPTGTHGRETQYF
v_call: TRBV28; j_call: TRBJ2-7; clone_size: NA; d_call: NA; cdr3_nt: TGTGCCAGCAATAGGAACCAGCCCTACGAGCAGTACTTC; cdr3_aa: CASNRNQPYEQYF
v_call: TRBV11-3; j_call: TRBJ2-1; clone_size: once; d_call: TRBD1; cdr3_nt: TGTGCCAGCAGCCCGCGGACAGGGCAGCATGAGCAGTTCTTC; cdr3_aa: CASSPRTGQHEQFF
v_call: TRBV18; j_call: TRBJ2-1; clone_size: NA; d_call: TRBD2; cdr3_nt: TGTGCCAGCTCACCCCGGGAGGGTTACAATGAGCAGTTCTTC; cdr3_aa: CASSPREGYNEQFF
v_call: TRBV7-8; j_call: TRBJ1-2; clone_size: NA; d_call: NA; cdr3_nt: TGTGCCAGCAGCTTAGGTCGACAGAACTATGGCTACACCTTC; cdr3_aa: CASSLGRQNYGYTF
v_call: TRBV2; j_call: TRBJ2-1; clone_size: NA; d_call: TRBD2; cdr3_nt: TGTGCCAGCAGTGAATTTGGACTAGCGTACAATGAGCAGTTCTTC; cdr3_aa: CASSEFGLAYNEQFF
v_call: TRBV5-6; j_call: TRBJ1-5; clone_size: once; d_call: TRBD1; cdr3_nt: TGTGCCAGCAGCTTCCTGGGACAGGGTGGAAGCAATCAGCCCCAGCATTTT; cdr3_aa: CASSFLGQGGSNQPQHF
v_call: TRBV7-2; j_call: TRBJ2-3; clone_size: NA; d_call: TRBD2; cdr3_nt: TGTGCCAGCAGCACAATCGGGACTAGCGGGAGGTTGAGCACAGATACGCAGTATTTT; cdr3_aa: CASSTIGTSGRLSTDTQYF
v_call: TRBV19; j_call: TRBJ1-1; clone_size: NA; d_call: TRBD1; cdr3_nt: TGTGCCAGTAGTATACAGGGGGACTTGAACACTGAAGCTTTCTTT; cdr3_aa: CASSIQGDLNTEAFF
v_call: TRBV19; j_call: TRBJ1-2; clone_size: NA; d_call: NA; cdr3_nt: TGTGCCAGTAGTAAAGAGGAGTTGAGTAACTATGGCTACACCTTC; cdr3_aa: CASSKEELSNYGYTF